One sample yielded the 16 T cell receptor beta chains listed below, sequenced in a study of CD8+ T cells in alopecia areata. RNA extraction was followed by reverse transcription into cDNA, which acted as the sequencing template. Profiling relied on immunoSEQ multiplex PCR, and the TCRdb table lists in-frame clones only, not all of them. Found here are about 190,000 clones, over 55% of them singletons; the top ten hold approximately 1%. Treatment reported: oral pan-JAK inhibitor, 5-10 mg twice daily. The sample here was CD4+ T cells sorted from blood, taken at week 24, from a patient treated with tofacitinib. The receptors were gathered from a human donor with alopecia areata.

This chain joins TRBV5-6 and TRBJ1-5; no clear D gene. The CDR3 has 12 amino acids. Trimming pared 10 bases from V and 5 bases from J, leaving 13 bases between. Germline CDR1 and CDR2: SGHDT and YYEEEE. The CDR3 protein is CASQGGDQPQHF. For the CDR3, the DNA is TGTGCCTCCCAAGGTGGGGATCAGCCCCAGCATTTT. The full variable domain, with the rest looked up from reference TRBV5-6 and TRBJ1-5, is DAGVTQSPTHLIKTRGQQVTLRCSPKSGHDTVSWYQQALGQGPQFIFQYYEEEERQRGNFPDRFSGHQFPNYSSELNVNALLLGDSALYLCASQGGDQPQHFGDGTRLSIL.

This clone was counted a few times. The chain recombines TRBV10-3 with TRBJ2-5, with D perhaps TRBD2 (6 bases). This CDR3 is 11 amino acids long. V gave up 10 bases and J gave up 2 bases, with 8 bases separating them. CDR1 ENHRY and CDR2 SYGVKD come from the germline V gene. In nucleotides, the CDR3 is TGTGCCACTGGGGGGCAAGAGACCCAGTACTTC. Translated: CATGGQETQYF.

The rearrangement joins TRBV18 to TRBJ2-3, with D maybe TRBD2 (5 bases). The CDR3 sequence is 16 residues long. CDR1 is KGHSH, CDR2 LQKENI, per germline. The V end was cut by 2 bases, the J end by 5 bases, with 17 bases between. The CDR3 DNA reads as TGTGCCAGCTCACCAGGTTCGGGGTTGGGAGTAGATACGCAGTATTTT. Translation gives CASSPGSGLGVDTQYF.

Only a few counts were recorded for this clone. The chain joins TRBV10-3 to TRBJ2-7; D not certain. The CDR3 contains 15 residues. V was pared by 3 bases and J by 1 base, with 13 bases between. CDR1 and CDR2 (germline): ENHRY, SYGVKD. Written as DNA, the CDR3 is TGTGCCATCAGTGATCAGGCGATTAAATCCTACGAGCAGTACTTC. This codes for CAISDQAIKSYEQYF.

The rearrangement joins TRBV2 to TRBJ2-1; D gene uncertain. CDR1 is SNHLY and CDR2 is FYNNEI in the germline V gene. The germline V and J ends were trimmed by 4 bases and 5 bases, with 6 bases remaining between them. The CDR3 has 12 amino acids. CDR3 sequence: CASSGPNNEQFF. In DNA, the CDR3 is TGTGCCAGCAGTGGCCCTAACAATGAGCAGTTCTTC.

This sequence joins TRBV29-1 and TRBJ1-2; TRBD1 matches 11 bases. Germline lookup yields CDR1 SQVTM and CDR2 ANQGSEA. CDR3 length equals 16 residues. J was trimmed by 7 bases and V by 1 base; bases with no gene match: 11. The CDR3 reads CSVEVLGTGGKGGYTF. The CDR3 DNA sequence: TGCAGCGTTGAAGTTCTAGGGACAGGGGGGAAGGGTGGCTACACCTTC.

As for this clone: Other DNA sequences in this specimen translate into the identical CDR3. The rearrangement uses TRBV15 and TRBJ1-1, with unresolved D. V dropped 0 bases and J dropped 4 bases, with 9 bases sitting between them. CDR3 length equals 14 residues. Germline CDR1 and CDR2: LNHNV and YYDKDF (reference sequence). CDR3 bases: TGTGCCACCAGCAGAGATCGGGCAGCCACTGAAGCTTTCTTT. Translated: CATSRDRAATEAFF.

The chain has TRBV5-4 and TRBJ1-6; D gene uncertain. The CDR3 loop spans 15 amino acids. Deletions cut 0 bases from V and 1 base from J, with 5 bases between. Germline values: CDR1 SGHNT, CDR2 YYREEE (reference sequence). CDR3 in DNA: TGTGCCAGCAGCTTGGGATTGTCCTATAATTCACCCCTCCACTTT. Translating gives CASSLGLSYNSPLHF.

This clone was counted a few times. The gene calls are TRBV7-2 and TRBJ2-7, with 10 nucleotides matching TRBD1. Per germline, CDR1 SGHTA and CDR2 FQGNSA. After removal of 4 bases from V and 2 bases from J, the junction contained 2 bases not matched to a gene. This CDR3 contains 14 residues. In nucleotides, the CDR3 is TGTGCCAGCAGCTCGACAGGGGGCCCCTACGAGCAGTACTTC. Amino acids: CASSSTGGPYEQYF. The variable domain in full, with the rest retrieved from reference TRBV7-2 and TRBJ2-7, is GAGVSQSPSNKVTEKGKDVELRCDPISGHTALYWYRQSLGQGLEFLIYFQGNSAPDKSGLPSDRFSAERTGGSVSTLTIQRTQQEDSAVYLCASSSTGGPYEQYFGPGTRLTVT.

A word on this clone: The junction and the germline gene differ at one end; a read error may be behind it. The V gene is TRBV7-7, the J gene TRBJ2-5; 8 nucleotides line up with TRBD1. The CDR3 has 15 residues. The germline gives CDR1 SSHAT, CDR2 FNYEAQ (reference sequence). CDR3 bases: TGTGCCAGCAGCCCCGGGACAGGACACCAGGAGACCCAGTACTTC. Translation gives CASSPGTGHQETQYF.

This chain joins TRBV29-1 and TRBJ2-2; 8 bases agree with TRBD1. CDR1 and CDR2 from the germline V gene are SQVTM and ANQGSEA. V was clipped by 6 bases and J by 4 bases; unmatched bases: 7. The CDR3 has 14 amino acids. The chain's CDR3 is CSVATGGGTGELFF. The CDR3 DNA reads TGCAGCGTGGCTACAGGGGGAGGCACCGGGGAGCTGTTTTTT.

This clone was seen just once. This chain links TRBV4-3 with TRBJ1-2, with D unclear. Trimming pared 0 bases from V and 3 bases from J, leaving 8 bases between. Germline V CDR1 and CDR2: LGHNA, YSLEER. The CDR3 sequence is 14 residues long. The CDR3 DNA follows: TGCGCCAGCAGCCAAGAGGGAAGGGACTATGGCTACACCTTC. Encoded protein: CASSQEGRDYGYTF.

This rearrangement joins TRBV5-1 to TRBJ2-5, with D possibly called TRBD1 or TRBD2 (5 bases each). The V end lost 4 bases, the J end lost 4 bases, and 8 bases lay between the germline ends. The CDR3 consists of 12 residues. The germline V gene encodes CDR1 SGHRS and CDR2 YFSETQ. In DNA, the CDR3 is TGCGCCAGCAGCAGGGACGGAGAGACCCAGTACTTC. It yields the protein CASSRDGETQYF.

This clone was found a few times. The rearrangement uses TRBV29-1 and TRBJ1-2, with 11 bases that match TRBD1. V shed 4 bases and J 6 bases; nucleotides not matched to a gene: 7. The germline V gene encodes CDR1 SQVTM and CDR2 ANQGSEA. There are 14 residues in the CDR3. The CDR3: CSVVRTGGSNGYTF. For the CDR3, the DNA is TGCAGCGTTGTGAGGACAGGGGGCTCAAATGGCTACACCTTC.

In nucleotides, the CDR3 is TGCGCCAGCAGCCCCATGGGACAGTATAATTCACCCCTCCACTTT. Translated, it gives CASSPMGQYNSPLHF. V and J are TRBV5-1 and TRBJ1-6; 7 bases match TRBD1. The CDR3 is 15 residues long. CDR1 and CDR2 (germline): SGHRS, YFSETQ. The trim removed 4 bases at V and 4 bases at J, leaving 5 bases unmatched.

CDR3 in amino acids: CSVERGRGETQYF. Written as DNA, the CDR3 is TGCAGCGTTGAACGGGGGCGCGGAGAGACCCAGTACTTC. V is TRBV29-1 and J is TRBJ2-5, with D perhaps matching TRBD1 or TRBD2 (6 bases each). Trimming took off 2 bases at V and 4 bases at J, with 11 bases between the two ends. Germline loops: CDR1 SQVTM, CDR2 ANQGSEA. CDR3 size: 13 residues. Filled out from reference TRBV29-1 and TRBJ2-5, the complete variable domain reads SAVISQKPSRDICQRGTSLTIQCQVDSQVTMMFWYRQQPGQSLTLIATANQGSEATYESGFVIDKFPISRPNLTFSTLTVSNMSPEDSSIYLCSVERGRGETQYFGPGTRLLVL.